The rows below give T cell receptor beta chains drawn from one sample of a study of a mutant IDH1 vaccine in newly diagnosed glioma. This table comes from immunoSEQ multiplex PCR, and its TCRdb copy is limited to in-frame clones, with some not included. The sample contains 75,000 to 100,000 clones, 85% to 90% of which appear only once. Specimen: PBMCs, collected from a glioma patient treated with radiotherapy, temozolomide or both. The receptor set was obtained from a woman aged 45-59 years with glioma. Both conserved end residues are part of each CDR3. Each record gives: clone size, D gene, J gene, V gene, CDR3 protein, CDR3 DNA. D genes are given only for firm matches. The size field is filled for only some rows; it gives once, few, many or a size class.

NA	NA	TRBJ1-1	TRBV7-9	CASSPYTEAFF	TGTGCCAGCAGCCCTTACACTGAAGCTTTCTTT
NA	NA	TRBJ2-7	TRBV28	CASSLWAQVKRYEQYF	TGTGCCAGCAGTTTATGGGCGCAGGTTAAAAGGTACGAGCAGTACTTC
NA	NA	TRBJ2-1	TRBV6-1	CASSENTGYEQFF	TGTGCCAGCAGTGAAAACACAGGGTATGAGCAGTTCTTC
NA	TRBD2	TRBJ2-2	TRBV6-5	CASSPSGTGELFF	TGTGCCAGCAGCCCTAGCGGAACCGGGGAGCTGTTTTTT
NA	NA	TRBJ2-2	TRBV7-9	CASSLGTHHVNTGELFF	TGTGCCAGCAGCTTAGGCACTCACCATGTCAACACCGGGGAGCTGTTTTTT
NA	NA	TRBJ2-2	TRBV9	CASSVGKGELFF	TGTGCCAGCAGCGTAGGAAAGGGGGAGCTGTTTTTT
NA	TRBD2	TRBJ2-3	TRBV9	CASSVDPTTSGGTDTQYF	TGTGCCAGCAGCGTAGACCCAACTACTAGCGGGGGCACAGATACGCAGTATTTT
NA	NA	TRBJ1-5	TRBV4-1	CASSQGEGWSNQPQHF	TGCGCCAGCAGCCAAGGGGAGGGGTGGAGCAATCAGCCCCAGCATTTT
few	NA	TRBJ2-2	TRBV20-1	CSGCTGELFF	TGCAGTGGGTGTACCGGGGAGCTGTTTTTT
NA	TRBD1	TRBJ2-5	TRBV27	CASRPGDRETQYF	TGTGCCAGCAGACCCGGGGACAGAGAGACCCAGTACTTC
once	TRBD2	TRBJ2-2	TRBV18	CASSPPIAGGPGGELFF	TGTGCCAGCTCACCACCGATAGCGGGAGGGCCCGGCGGGGAGCTGTTTTTT
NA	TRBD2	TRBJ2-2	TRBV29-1	CSVILSGGMNTGELFF	TGCAGCGTTATTCTGAGCGGGGGTATGAACACCGGGGAGCTGTTTTTT
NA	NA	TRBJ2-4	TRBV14	CASSQAVWGGAVKNIQYF	TGTGCCAGCAGCCAAGCGGTGTGGGGGGGCGCGGTGAAAAACATTCAGTACTTC
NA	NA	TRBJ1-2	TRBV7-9	CASSFPNNYGYTF	TGTGCCAGCAGCTTCCCAAATAACTATGGCTACACCTTC
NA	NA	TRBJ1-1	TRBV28	CASSQKVTEAFF	TGTGCCAGCAGCCAGAAAGTCACTGAAGCTTTCTTT
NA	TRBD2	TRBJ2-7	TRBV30	CAWSWGLAGNSYEQYF	TGTGCCTGGAGTTGGGGACTAGCGGGGAACTCCTACGAGCAGTACTTC
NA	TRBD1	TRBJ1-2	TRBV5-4	CASSWPPGQGAQGYTF	TGTGCCAGCAGCTGGCCACCGGGACAGGGGGCACAGGGCTACACCTTC
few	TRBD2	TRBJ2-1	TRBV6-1	CASSEQTSGDYNEQFF	TGTGCCAGCAGTGAACAGACTAGCGGGGACTACAATGAGCAGTTCTTC
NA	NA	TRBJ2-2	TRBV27	CASSFSVTGELFF	TGTGCCAGCAGTTTTTCGGTTACCGGGGAGCTGTTTTTT
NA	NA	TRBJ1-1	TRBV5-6	CASSLGTVSTEAFF	TGTGCCAGCAGCTTGGGGACGGTGAGCACTGAAGCTTTCTTT
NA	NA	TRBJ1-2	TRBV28	CASESGHGYTF	TGTGCCAGCGAAAGCGGGCATGGCTACACCTTC
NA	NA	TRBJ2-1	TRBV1	CTSSHHGLAGTHNEQFF	TGCACCAGCAGCCATCACGGACTAGCGGGAACCCACAATGAGCAGTTCTTC
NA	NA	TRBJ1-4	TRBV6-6	CASSYSAGEKLFF	TGTGCCAGCAGTTACTCGGCAGGGGAAAAACTGTTTTTT
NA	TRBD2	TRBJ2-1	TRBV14	CASSQAWTSGYNEQFF	TGTGCCAGCAGCCAAGCATGGACTAGCGGCTACAATGAGCAGTTCTTC
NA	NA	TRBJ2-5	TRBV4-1	CASSRRRETQYF	TGCGCCAGCAGCCGCCGCCGGGAGACCCAGTACTTC
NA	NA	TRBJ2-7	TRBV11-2	CASSGARAGEQYF	TGTGCCAGCAGCGGCGCTCGTGCGGGAGAGCAGTACTTC
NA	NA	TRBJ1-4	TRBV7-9	CASSPPDGGRF	TGTGCCAGCAGCCCCCCCGACGGGGGACGATTT
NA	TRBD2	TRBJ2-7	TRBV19	CASSSSGTTSYEQYF	TGTGCCAGTAGTTCTAGCGGTACTACCTCCTACGAGCAGTACTTC
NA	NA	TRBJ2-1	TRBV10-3	CAISESRGTGEQFF	TGTGCCATCAGTGAGTCGAGGGGTACCGGTGAGCAGTTCTTC
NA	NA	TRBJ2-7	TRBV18	CASSPPSGQKSYEQYF	TGTGCCAGCTCACCACCATCCGGACAGAAATCCTACGAGCAGTACTTC
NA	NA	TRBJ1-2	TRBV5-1	CASSTRRDRDYGYTF	TGCGCCAGCAGCACCCGGCGGGATAGGGACTATGGCTACACCTTC
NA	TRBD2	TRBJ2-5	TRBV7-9	CASSRTSGREETQYF	TGTGCCAGCAGCCGGACTAGCGGGAGGGAAGAGACCCAGTACTTC
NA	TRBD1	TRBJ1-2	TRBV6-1	CASSEAKKGAYTF	TGTGCCAGCAGTGAAGCGAAAAAGGGGGCTTACACCTTC
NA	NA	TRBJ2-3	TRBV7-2	CASSFRLKDTQYF	TGTGCCAGCAGCTTCCGACTTAAAGATACGCAGTATTTT
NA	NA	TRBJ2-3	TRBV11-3	CASSLGGRETDTQYF	TGTGCCAGCAGCTTGGGCGGCAGGGAGACAGATACGCAGTATTTT
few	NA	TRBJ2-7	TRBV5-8	CASSSRGTDEQYF	TGTGCCAGCAGCTCGAGGGGGACGGACGAGCAGTACTTC
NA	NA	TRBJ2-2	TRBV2	CASSVNSATNTGELFF	TGTGCCAGCAGTGTTAACAGCGCCACGAACACCGGGGAGCTGTTTTTT
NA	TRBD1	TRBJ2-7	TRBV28	CASSGQGAYEQYF	TGTGCCAGCTCTGGACAGGGGGCCTACGAGCAGTACTTC
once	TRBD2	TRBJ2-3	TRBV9	CASRAGGTDTQYF	TGTGCCAGCAGGGCGGGAGGGACAGATACGCAGTATTTT
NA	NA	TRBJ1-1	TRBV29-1	CSGRGADEAFF	TGCAGCGGCCGGGGGGCGGATGAAGCTTTCTTT
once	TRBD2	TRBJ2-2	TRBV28	CASSPVAGDNTGELFF	TGTGCCAGCAGCCCTGTGGCGGGAGATAACACCGGGGAGCTGTTTTTT
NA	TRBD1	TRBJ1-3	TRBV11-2	CASSLTGDGNTIYF	TGTGCCAGCAGCCTGACAGGGGATGGAAACACCATATATTTT
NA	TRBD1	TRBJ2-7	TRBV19	CASRLTHRGHSYEQYF	TGTGCCAGTAGGCTGACCCACAGGGGCCACAGCTACGAGCAGTACTTC
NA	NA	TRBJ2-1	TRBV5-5	CASSLAAVSYNEQFF	TGTGCCAGCAGCTTGGCCGCGGTCTCCTACAATGAGCAGTTCTTC
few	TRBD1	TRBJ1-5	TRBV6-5	CASRRQGYSNQPQHF	TGTGCCAGCAGACGACAGGGATATAGCAATCAGCCCCAGCATTTT
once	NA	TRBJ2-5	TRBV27	CAVAGFLSQETQYF	TGTGCCGTAGCAGGGTTCTTGTCCCAAGAGACCCAGTACTTC
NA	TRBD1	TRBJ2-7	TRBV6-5	CASSYSQGDYEQYF	TGTGCCAGCAGTTACTCGCAGGGGGATTACGAGCAGTACTTC
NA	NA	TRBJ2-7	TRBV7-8	CASSFSGPSYEQYF	TGTGCCAGCAGCTTTTCGGGGCCGAGCTACGAGCAGTACTTC
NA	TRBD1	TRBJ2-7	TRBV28	CASSLPGQGADEQYF	TGTGCCAGCAGTCTTCCGGGACAGGGGGCGGATGAGCAGTACTTC
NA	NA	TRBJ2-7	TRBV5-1	CASRTDGSSYEQYF	TGCGCCAGCAGAACAGACGGTAGCTCCTACGAGCAGTACTTC
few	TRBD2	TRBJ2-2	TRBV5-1	CASSVTSQNTGELFF	TGCGCCAGCAGCGTGACTAGCCAAAACACCGGGGAGCTGTTTTTT
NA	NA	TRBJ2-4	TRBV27	CASSPYGKDRRDIQYF	TGTGCCAGCAGTCCTTACGGGAAGGACCGGCGGGACATTCAGTACTTC
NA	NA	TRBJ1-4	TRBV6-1	CASSLGGSNEKLFF	TGTGCCAGCAGTCTCGGGGGTAGTAATGAAAAACTGTTTTTT
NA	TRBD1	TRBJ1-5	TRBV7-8	CASRLDRANQPQHF	TGTGCCAGCAGATTGGACAGGGCTAATCAGCCCCAGCATTTT